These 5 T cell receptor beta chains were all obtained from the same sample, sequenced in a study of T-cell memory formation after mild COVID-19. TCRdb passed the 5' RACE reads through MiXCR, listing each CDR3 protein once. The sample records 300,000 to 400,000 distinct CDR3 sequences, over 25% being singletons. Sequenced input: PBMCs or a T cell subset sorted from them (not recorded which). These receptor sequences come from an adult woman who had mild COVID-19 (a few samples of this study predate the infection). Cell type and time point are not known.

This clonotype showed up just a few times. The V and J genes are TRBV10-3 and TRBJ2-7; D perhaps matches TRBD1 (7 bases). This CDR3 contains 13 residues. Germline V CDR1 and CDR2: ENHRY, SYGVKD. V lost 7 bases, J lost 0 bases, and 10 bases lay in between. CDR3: CAINQGGSYEQYF. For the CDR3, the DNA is TGTGCCATCAATCAGGGGGGCTCCTACGAGCAGTACTTC.

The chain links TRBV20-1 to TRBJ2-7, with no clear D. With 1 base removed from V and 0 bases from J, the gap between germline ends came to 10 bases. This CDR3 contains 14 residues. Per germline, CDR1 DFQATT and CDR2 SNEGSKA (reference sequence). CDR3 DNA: TGCAGTGCTAGAGGGTTGCGGCTCTCCTACGAGCAGTACTTC. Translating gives CSARGLRLSYEQYF.

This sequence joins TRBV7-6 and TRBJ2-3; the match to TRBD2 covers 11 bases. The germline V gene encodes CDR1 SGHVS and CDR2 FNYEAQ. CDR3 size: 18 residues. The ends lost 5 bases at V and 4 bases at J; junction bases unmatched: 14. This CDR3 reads CASSDRKVAGGPADTQYF. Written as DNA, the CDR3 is TGTGCCAGCAGCGACCGTAAGGTAGCGGGGGGGCCAGCAGATACGCAGTATTTT.

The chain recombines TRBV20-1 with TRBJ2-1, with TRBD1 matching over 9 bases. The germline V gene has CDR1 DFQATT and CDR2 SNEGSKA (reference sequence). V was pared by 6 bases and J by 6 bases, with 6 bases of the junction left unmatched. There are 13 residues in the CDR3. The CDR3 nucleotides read TGCAGTGCCCCCGGGACAGGGCGCAATGAGCAGTTCTTC. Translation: CSAPGTGRNEQFF.

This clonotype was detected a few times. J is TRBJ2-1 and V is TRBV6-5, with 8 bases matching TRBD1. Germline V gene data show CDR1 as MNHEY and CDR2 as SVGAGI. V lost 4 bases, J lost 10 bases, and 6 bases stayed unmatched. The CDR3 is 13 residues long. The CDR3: CASSSHRGMEQFF. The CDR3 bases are TGTGCCAGCAGTTCCCACAGGGGGATGGAGCAGTTCTTC.